These 8 T cell receptor beta chains were sequenced from one sample in a study of cytomegalovirus exposure and HLA in healthy donors. Use of 60 Vbeta and 13 Jbeta primers characterized the PCR. The table came from immunoSEQ multiplex PCR; TCRdb's copy has only in-frame clones and leaves some out. Here the sample spans 100,000 to 150,000 clones, 50% to 75% being singletons. Sequenced input: PBMCs. These receptors were collected from a woman in her thirties or forties in good health and CMV-seropositive.

The chain combines TRBV19 with TRBJ2-7; the match to TRBD1 covers 8 bases. The V and J ends lost 5 bases and 5 bases, in that order; junction bases with no gene match: 8. The CDR3 has 14 amino acids. Germline V gene sequence: CDR1 LNHDA, CDR2 SQIVND (reference sequence). This CDR3 reads CASSPRQGRNEQYF. For the CDR3, the DNA is TGTGCCAGTAGTCCCAGACAGGGGCGGAACGAGCAGTACTTC.

The chain couples TRBV5-1 to TRBJ2-3, with D tentatively TRBD1 (5 bases). CDR1 and CDR2 (germline): SGHRS, YFSETQ. This CDR3 spans 13 amino acids. The ends were cut back, 4 bases at V and 8 bases at J, with 14 bases in the middle. The CDR3 coding sequence is TGCGCCAGCAGCCTGGCAGGGTTGAGTACGCAGTATTTT. It specifies CASSLAGLSTQYF. The whole variable domain, remainder taken from reference TRBV5-1 and TRBJ2-3, is KAGVTQTPRYLIKTRGQQVTLSCSPISGHRSVSWYQQTPGQGLQFLFEYFSETQRNKGNFPGRFSGRQFSNSRSEMNVSTLELGDSALYLCASSLAGLSTQYFGPGTRLTVL.

V usage is TRBV10-1 and J usage is TRBJ2-2; no clear D. V was pared by 4 bases and J by 5 bases, with 5 bases between. The CDR3 totals 12 residues. The germline V gene has CDR1 WNHNN and CDR2 SYGVQD (reference sequence). CDR3 amino acids: CASSGRTGELFF. CDR3 in DNA: TGCGCCAGCAGTGGGCGGACCGGGGAGCTGTTTTTT.

The chain joins TRBV11-2 to TRBJ1-2; D remains unclear. Per germline, CDR1 SGHAT and CDR2 FQNNGV. This CDR3 region has 13 residues. The V end lost 0 bases, the J end lost 3 bases, and 5 bases lay between the germline ends. This CDR3 reads CASSLEEDYGYTF. Written as DNA, the CDR3 is TGTGCCAGCAGCTTAGAGGAGGACTATGGCTACACCTTC.

The chain has TRBV11-2 and TRBJ2-2; the match to TRBD2 covers 7 bases. Germline V gene lookup returns CDR1 SGHAT and CDR2 FQNNGV. The CDR3 sequence is 14 residues long. V dropped 7 bases and J dropped 7; count of bases not matched to a gene: 9. CDR3 nucleotide sequence: TGTGCCAGCACCCCCGGGACTAACGACGGGGAGCTGTTTTTT. It specifies CASTPGTNDGELFF. Combining the CDR3 with reference TRBV11-2 and TRBJ2-2 gives the whole variable domain EAGVAQSPRYKIIEKRQSVAFWCNPISGHATLYWYQQILGQGPKLLIQFQNNGVVDDSQLPKDRFSAERLKGVDSTLKIQPAKLEDSAVYLCASTPGTNDGELFFGEGSRLTVL.

This chain uses TRBV5-1 with TRBJ1-4; D is undetermined. V was shortened by 5 bases and J by 6 bases, with 20 bases between the two germline ends. The CDR3 length is 16 residues. Germline lookup yields CDR1 SGHRS and CDR2 YFSETQ. CDR3 coding DNA: TGCGCCAGCAGATCCGGGTCGAGAGGCCTAGATGAAAAACTGTTTTTT. Translating it yields CASRSGSRGLDEKLFF.

Concerning this clone itself: With a much larger clone just one base away, this may be a read error. The chain links TRBV5-8 to TRBJ2-5; D remains ambiguous. Trimming took off 4 bases at V and 3 bases at J, with 4 bases between the two ends. The germline V gene encodes CDR1 SGHTS and CDR2 YDEGEE. The CDR3 loop spans 11 amino acids. This CDR3 reads CASSPEETQYF. In DNA, the CDR3 is TGTGCCAGCAGCCCAGAAGAGACCCAGTACTTC. Full variable domain (outside the CDR3, taken from reference TRBV5-8 and TRBJ2-5): EAGVTQSPTHLIKTRGQQATLRCSPISGHTSVYWYQQALGLGLQFLLWYDEGEERNRGNFPPRFSGRQFPNYSSELNVNALELEDSALYLCASSPEETQYFGPGTRLLVL.

This clone was detected ten times or more. DNA for the CDR3: TGTGCCAGCAGTGGCGGGGCCCAGTCCTACAATGAGCAGTTCTTC. Residues: CASSGGAQSYNEQFF. This sequence joins TRBV6-1 and TRBJ2-1; D is possibly TRBD2 (6 bases). Looked up from germline, CDR1 is MNHNS and CDR2 is SASEGT. The V and J ends lost 4 bases and 1 base respectively, with 11 bases between them. CDR3 size: 15 residues.